This entry describes one T cell receptor beta chain. This CDR3 has 15 amino acids. V trimming: 3 bases; J trimming: 4 bases; junction bases outside the gene matches: 6. The germline CDR1 and CDR2 sequences are MGHRA and YSYEKL. These data originate in a study of blood T cell repertoires in COVID-19. About the study: Spain, Italy and the United States supplied samples that represented acute and convalescent COVID-19.

Original processing methods: Reference gene primer amplification gave estimated nucleated cell counts. Produced via immunoSEQ multiplex PCR; TCRdb's table is partial and in-frame only. The V and J calls and clone size were taken over from that table, and D and trimming were inferred from the DNA. The sample consists of approximately 280,000 clones, 75% to 90% of them appearing once. The TCR was taken from a man in his fifties or sixties with acute or convalescent COVID-19. V gene TRBV4-1 combines with J gene TRBJ2-7, with 10 bases matching TRBD1. The sample comprised peripheral blood. CDR3: CASSHTGTGAYEQYF. The CDR3 region has the DNA TGCGCCAGCAGCCACACCGGGACAGGGGCTTACGAGCAGTACTTC.